This T cell receptor beta chain is drawn from a study of T-cell reconstitution after alpha-beta-depleted transplantation in children. Regarding the study as a whole: By about two months after transplant, alpha-beta T cells reportedly arose from several hundred graft clones that had expanded. Newly generated T cells supplied most T-cell counts and diversity one year post-transplant. Elevated TCRbeta diversity at day 60 was traced, in some patients, to surviving recipient T cells and thymic progenitors.

Preparation of the TCRbeta library was carried out with unique molecular identifiers. TCRdb passed the PCR reads through MiXCR, listing each CDR3 protein once. The sample carries roughly 250,000 distinct CDR3 sequences, roughly 7.7% recorded once. V lost 0 bases and J lost 4; bases outside the gene matches: 13. This CDR3 spans 19 amino acids. Germline-derived CDR1 and CDR2 are SGDLS and YYNGEE. In this sample, this clonotype turned up many times. What it recognizes is unknown. The TCR was taken from a male patient aged 5 to 17 who had a stem cell transplant for acute lymphoblastic leukemia, so the T cells may come from the graft donor. The sample in question was PBMCs, mostly from graft donor cells, obtained 180 days after TCRalphabeta/CD19-depleted stem cell transplant. V gene TRBV9 combines with J gene TRBJ2-5; the match to TRBD1 covers 12 bases. The CDR3 is CASSVASGTGGPSGETQYF. As DNA, the CDR3 is TGTGCCAGCAGCGTAGCTAGCGGGACAGGGGGCCCATCCGGAGAGACCCAGTACTTC.